Listed here is a single T cell receptor beta chain. What it recognizes is unknown. This sample is drawn from a study of beta chain features in type 1 diabetes. Study outcomes and limitations: Significant though moderate, a shortening of TCRB CDR3s appeared in all four CD4+ subsets of Type 1 diabetes patients.

The CDR3 length is 15 residues. The junction had 9 bases not matched to a gene; V was cut back by 4 bases and J by 7 bases. Germline V gene lookup returns CDR1 SGHRS and CDR2 YFSETQ. As every portion of the isolated RNA was reverse transcribed, the sequencing read expressed TCRB transcripts. Clones were sequenced by immunoSEQ multiplex PCR, and TCRdb holds only the in-frame ones, with some missing. The data show some 250,000 clones, with 14% seen just once and roughly 0.019% held by the top ten. This chain connects TRBV5-1 to TRBJ1-5, with TRBD1 matching over 9 bases. The specimen sequenced was naive CD4+ T cells from blood. The sequence was obtained from a man between 25 and 39 years old with type 1 diabetes. Here the CDR3 DNA reads TGCGCCAGCAGCCCCGGACAGGGGAGGTTGCAGCCCCAGCATTTT. Protein: CASSPGQGRLQPQHF.